The 10 T cell receptor beta chains given below trace back to one sample, sequenced in a study of neoadjuvant anti-PD-1 for oral cavity cancer. Measured with immunoSEQ multiplex PCR; TCRdb has only the in-frame clones, and not every one. The sample lists about 16,000 clones, around 62% seen once, with over 2% in the top ten. The sequencing used PBMCs, collected before nivolumab (anti-PD-1) treatment. Receptors were obtained from a person between 40 and 79 years old with oral cavity squamous cell carcinoma.

The gene calls are TRBV19 and TRBJ1-5; D perhaps matches TRBD1 (5 bases). V lost 7 bases and J 1 base, leaving 8 bases between the germline ends. The CDR3 loop spans 13 amino acids. Germline V gene lookup returns CDR1 LNHDA and CDR2 SQIVND (reference sequence). This CDR3 reads CASKGSSNQPQHF. The CDR3 bases are TGTGCCAGTAAGGGGTCCAGCAATCAGCCCCAGCATTTT.

The genes are TRBV7-8 and TRBJ1-5; D gene unclear. The V and J ends lost 4 bases and 5 bases respectively, with 3 bases between them. The CDR3 extends over 11 amino acids. Germline-derived CDR1 and CDR2 are SGHVS and FQNEAQ. In DNA, the CDR3 is TGTGCCAGCAGCTCCGATCAGCCCCAGCATTTT. As protein: CASSSDQPQHF. The full variable domain, rest sourced from reference TRBV7-8 and TRBJ1-5, is GAGVSQSPRYKVAKRGQDVALRCDPISGHVSLFWYQQALGQGPEFLTYFQNEAQLDKSGLPSDRFFAERPEGSVSTLKIQRTQQEDSAVYLCASSSDQPQHFGDGTRLSIL.

The chain combines TRBV30 with TRBJ1-2; TRBD1 might be the D (6 bases). This CDR3 has 13 amino acids. The germline V gene encodes CDR1 GTSNPN and CDR2 SVGIG (reference sequence). V was pared by 4 bases and J by 2 bases, with 11 bases between. The CDR3 bases are TGTGCCTGGATGGGGGGCAGGAACTATGGCTACACCTTC. Protein: CAWMGGRNYGYTF. The complete variable domain, with remaining parts taken from reference TRBV30 and TRBJ1-2, reads SQTIHQWPATLVQPVGSPLSLECTVEGTSNPNLYWYRQAAGRGLQLLFYSVGIGQISSEVPQNLSASRPQDRQFILSSKKLLLSDSGFYLCAWMGGRNYGYTFGSGTRLTVV.

This clone was seen a single time. The chain employs TRBV4-1 and TRBJ1-2; D not certain. The CDR3 is 14 residues long. V lost 2 bases to trimming and J lost 4 bases, with 11 bases between them. Germline V lookup: CDR1 MGHRA, CDR2 YSYEKL. DNA of the CDR3: TGCGCCAGCAGCCAAACTGACACTTTCTATGGCTACACCTTC. Translated: CASSQTDTFYGYTF.

The V call is TRBV6-5, the J call TRBJ2-3; D gene unclear. Deletions cut 2 bases from V and 6 bases from J, with 9 bases between. The CDR3 contains 13 residues. The germline CDR1 and CDR2 sequences are MNHEY and SVGAGI. CDR3 nucleotide sequence: TGTGCCAGCAGTTACGGGGTTCTGGATACGCAGTATTTT. Protein product: CASSYGVLDTQYF.

V gene TRBV9 combines with J gene TRBJ2-7; perhaps TRBD2 as D (7 bases). The CDR3 has 15 residues. Germline-derived CDR1 and CDR2 are SGDLS and YYNGEE. With 0 bases removed from V and 3 bases from J, the gap between germline ends came to 13 bases. The CDR3 bases are TGTGCCAGCAGCGTAGGGGCGGGGGCATTCTACGAGCAGTACTTC. It specifies CASSVGAGAFYEQYF.

V gene TRBV5-1 combines with J gene TRBJ1-2, with D perhaps matching TRBD1 (5 bases). The CDR3 covers 13 residues. The germline CDR1 and CDR2 sequences are SGHRS and YFSETQ. Trimming cost V 0 bases and J 8 bases, with 11 bases left between them. The CDR3 coding sequence is TGCGCCAGCAGCTTGGAGGGGAGTGGAGGCTACACCTTC. Its translation: CASSLEGSGGYTF.

The chain carries TRBV6-1 and TRBJ2-7; the D is unclear. Trimming removed 4 bases at V and 5 bases at J, with 9 bases between. The CDR3 covers 12 residues. Germline-derived CDR1 and CDR2 are MNHNS and SASEGT. The CDR3 loop is CASSGNRDEQYF. Here the CDR3 DNA reads TGTGCCAGCAGTGGGAATAGGGACGAGCAGTACTTC.

This clone showed up just a few times. The chain has TRBV6-1 and TRBJ2-1; 7 bases are a match to TRBD2. J lost 4 bases, V lost 1 base, and 4 bases had no gene match. Germline CDR1 is MNHNS and CDR2 is SASEGT. This CDR3 comprises 15 residues. The CDR3 here is CASSEGGGSYNEQFF. In nucleotides, the CDR3 is TGTGCCAGCAGTGAAGGTGGCGGGAGTTACAATGAGCAGTTCTTC.

This clone was observed a single time. The chain uses TRBV2 and TRBJ2-6, with 7 positions matching TRBD1. The CDR3 sequence is 15 residues long. CDR1 is SNHLY and CDR2 is FYNNEI in the germline V gene. V gave up 8 bases and J gave up 2 bases; unmatched junction bases: 6. CDR3 sequence (DNA): TGTGCCAGCTTGGACAGGCTCCCTGGGGCCAACGTCCTGACTTTC. This sequence encodes CASLDRLPGANVLTF. The entire variable domain, with the rest obtained from reference TRBV2 and TRBJ2-6, is as follows: EPEVTQTPSHQVTQMGQEVILRCVPISNHLYFYWYRQILGQKVEFLVSFYNNEISEKSEIFDDQFSVERPDGSNFTLKIRSTKLEDSAMYFCASLDRLPGANVLTFGAGSRLTVL.